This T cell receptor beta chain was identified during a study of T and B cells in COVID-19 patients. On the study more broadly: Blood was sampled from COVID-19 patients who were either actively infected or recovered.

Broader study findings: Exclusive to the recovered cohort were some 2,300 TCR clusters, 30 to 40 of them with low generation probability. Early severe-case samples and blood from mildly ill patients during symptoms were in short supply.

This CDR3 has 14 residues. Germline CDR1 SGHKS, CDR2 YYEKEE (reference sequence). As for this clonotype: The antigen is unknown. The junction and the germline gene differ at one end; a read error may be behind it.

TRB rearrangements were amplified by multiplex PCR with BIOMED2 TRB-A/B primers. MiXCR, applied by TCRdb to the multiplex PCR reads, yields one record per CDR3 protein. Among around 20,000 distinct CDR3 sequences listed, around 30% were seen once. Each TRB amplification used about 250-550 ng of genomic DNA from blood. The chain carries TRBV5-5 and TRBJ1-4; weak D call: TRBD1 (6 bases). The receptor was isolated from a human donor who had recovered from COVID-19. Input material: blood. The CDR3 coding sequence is TGCGCCAGCAGCTTGGGGGGGCCGAATGAAAAACTGTTTTTT. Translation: CASSLGGPNEKLFF.